The subject of this entry is one T cell receptor (beta chain). Its antigen is undetermined. Assay: immunoSEQ multiplex PCR; the TCRdb copy retains only in-frame clones and omits some. The data hold about 53,000 clones, with nearly 80% observed a single time. The data belong to a study of OX40 agonist ivuxolimab in advanced cancers. Background on the study: Patient treatment consisted of intravenous ivuxolimab administration every 2 weeks at 0.01 to 10 mg/kg. Partial responses occurred in Three dose-escalation patients, one with hepatocellular carcinoma and two with cutaneous melanoma. Findings and caveats of the study: In CD8+ T cells, expanded clones were on average more numerous than in CD4+.

With 5 bases clipped from V and 7 bases from J, the junction kept 12 bases outside the gene matches. Per germline, CDR1 MNHNS and CDR2 SASEGT. This CDR3 contains 15 residues. The chain carries TRBV6-1 and TRBJ2-7; 9 bases match TRBD1. The sequence was collected from an adult with an advanced solid tumor such as melanoma, head and neck, liver or kidney cancer. The material was CD4+ or CD8+ T cells sorted from blood, obtained in a trial of the OX40 agonist ivuxolimab. This chain's CDR3 is CASSPKQGASKEQYF. Here the CDR3 DNA reads TGTGCCAGCAGTCCAAAACAGGGGGCATCTAAGGAGCAGTACTTC.